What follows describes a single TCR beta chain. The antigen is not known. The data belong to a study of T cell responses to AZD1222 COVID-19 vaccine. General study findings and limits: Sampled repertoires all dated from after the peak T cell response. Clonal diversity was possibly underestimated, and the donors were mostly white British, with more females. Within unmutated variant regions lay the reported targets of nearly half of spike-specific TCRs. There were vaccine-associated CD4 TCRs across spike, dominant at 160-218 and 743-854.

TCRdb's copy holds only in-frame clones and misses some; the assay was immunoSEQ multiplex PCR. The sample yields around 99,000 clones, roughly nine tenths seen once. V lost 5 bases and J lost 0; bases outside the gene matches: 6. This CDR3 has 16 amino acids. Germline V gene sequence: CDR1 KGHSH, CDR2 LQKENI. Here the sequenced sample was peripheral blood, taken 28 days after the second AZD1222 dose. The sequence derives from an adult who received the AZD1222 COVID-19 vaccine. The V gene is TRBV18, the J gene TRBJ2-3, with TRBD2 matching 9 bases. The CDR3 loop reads CASSISGRLSTDTQYF. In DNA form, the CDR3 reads TGTGCCAGCTCAATTAGCGGGAGACTTAGCACAGATACGCAGTATTTT.